This T cell receptor (beta chain) was recovered during a study of shared T cell receptors in the human thymus. Germline CDR1 and CDR2: MDHEN and SYDVKM. The CDR3 runs 18 residues. V lost 3 bases and J lost 6; bases outside the gene matches: 16. Assay: immunoSEQ multiplex PCR; the TCRdb copy retains only in-frame clones and omits some. The sample carries hundreds of thousands of clones, approximately 89% recorded once. This sample also appeared in a second study, on human thymus T cells.

The rearrangement links TRBV28 to TRBJ1-5, with 8 positions matching TRBD1. This clonotype was sampled from a boy younger than two with a congenital heart defect. The material sequenced was thymocytes. The CDR3 nucleotides read TGTGCCAGCAGTTTCCCCGAGACCGGACAGGGAAGGAGTCAGCCCCAGCATTTT. Translating it yields CASSFPETGQGRSQPQHF.